One sample yielded the 26 T cell receptor beta chains listed below, sequenced in a study of CD8 T cells in ankylosing spondylitis. One entry per CDR3 protein results from TCRdb running MiXCR on the 5' RACE reads. The sample carries 250,000 to 350,000 distinct CDR3 sequences, 15% to 25% recorded once. Source material: blood, either unsorted or a sorted T cell fraction (not recorded which). All receptors derive from a male donor with ankylosing spondylitis or in good health (not recorded which).

V gene TRBV12-3 or TRBV12-4 combines with J gene TRBJ1-1; tentative D call: TRBD1 (6 bases). This CDR3 contains 13 residues. V lost 5 bases and J 4 bases, leaving 11 bases between the germline ends. In DNA, the CDR3 is TGTGCCAGCAGTCCTATCAGGGGCACTGAAGCTTTCTTT. It encodes CASSPIRGTEAFF.

With respect to this clonotype: A junction end diverges from the germline sequence, so it may reflect a read error. The V and J genes are TRBV28 and TRBJ1-2, with 8 bases identical to TRBD1. The germline CDR1 and CDR2 sequences are MDHEN and SYDVKM. CDR3 length: 14 amino acids. The CDR3: CAGSLNRDRLDYTF. CDR3 nucleotide sequence: TGTGCCGGCAGTTTAAACCGGGACAGGCTTGACTACACCTTC.

In this sample, this clonotype turned up a few times. The chain recombines TRBV20-1 with TRBJ2-7; unclear D gene. Germline CDR1 is DFQATT and CDR2 is SNEGSKA (reference sequence). With 3 bases removed from V and 1 base from J, the gap between germline ends came to 10 bases. The CDR3 extends over 13 amino acids. The CDR3 DNA reads TGCAGTGCTAGTAGCAGCAGTTCCTACGAGCAGTACGTC. This codes for CSASSSSSYEQYV.

The chain joins TRBV12-3 or TRBV12-4 to TRBJ2-1; TRBD1 agrees at 7 bases. There are 15 residues in the CDR3. Unmatched junction bases numbered 9, after V lost 7 bases and J lost 3 bases. CDR3 sequence reads: CASTPGTAIYNEQFF. CDR3 coding DNA: TGTGCCAGCACCCCGGGGACAGCAATCTACAATGAGCAGTTCTTC.

J is TRBJ2-1 and V is TRBV11-2; TRBD2 is a possible D gene (5 bases). Germline assignment: CDR1 SGHAT and CDR2 FQNNGV. Deletions cut 5 bases from V and 9 bases from J, with 23 bases between. The CDR3 loop spans 16 amino acids. The CDR3 DNA reads TGTGCCAGCAGCCCCACCATACTAGGCCCTTGGAGTGAGCAGTTCTTC. Amino acids: CASSPTILGPWSEQFF.

This clonotype has at least ten counts. V is TRBV28 and J is TRBJ2-1, with a weak D call TRBD1 (6 bases). V lost 4 bases, J lost 2 bases, and 12 bases lay in between. The V gene's germline CDR1 is MDHEN and CDR2 SYDVKM. This CDR3 region has 15 residues. The CDR3 loop is CASSSGALTYNEQFF. The CDR3, as DNA: TGTGCCAGCAGTTCAGGGGCCCTAACCTACAATGAGCAGTTCTTC.

This clonotype was seen more than once but under ten times. This chain links TRBV29-1 with TRBJ2-3; D remains unclear. This CDR3 has 13 residues. Germline CDR1 SQVTM, CDR2 ANQGSEA. With 5 bases removed from V and 0 bases from J, the gap between germline ends came to 9 bases. CDR3 sequence: CSVPPISTDTQYF. In DNA form, the CDR3 reads TGCAGCGTTCCTCCCATAAGCACAGATACGCAGTATTTT.

This clonotype was seen only a few times. The rearrangement uses TRBV28 and TRBJ2-3; 9 bases are shared with TRBD2. CDR1 MDHEN and CDR2 SYDVKM come from the germline V gene. CDR3 length: 18 residues. J was trimmed by 4 bases and V by 5 bases; bases with no gene match: 16. This chain's CDR3 is CASSHHGREGRRADTQYF. CDR3 nucleotides: TGTGCCAGCAGTCATCACGGGCGGGAGGGCCGGCGCGCAGATACGCAGTATTTT.

V gene TRBV7-9 combines with J gene TRBJ2-1, with D possibly being TRBD2 (5 bases). This CDR3 contains 15 residues. V was shortened by 1 base and J by 5 bases, with 12 bases between the two germline ends. CDR1 is SEHNR and CDR2 is FQNEAQ in the germline V gene (reference sequence). CDR3 DNA sequence: TGTGCCAGCAGCTTAGTATCGGGGATGAACAATGAGCAGTTCTTC. Translation: CASSLVSGMNNEQFF.

This clonotype was observed many times. This chain uses TRBV10-3 with TRBJ1-1, with TRBD1 identical over 7 bases. Germline CDR1 reads ENHRY; CDR2 reads SYGVKD. CDR3 size: 14 residues. Germline trimming cut 7 bases from V and 6 bases from J; bases unmatched to any gene: 11. CDR3 in amino acids: CAITRTGGDAEAFF. CDR3 in DNA: TGTGCCATCACTCGGACAGGAGGGGATGCTGAAGCTTTCTTT.

V and J are TRBV7-2 and TRBJ2-3; the D is unclear. CDR1 and CDR2 from the germline V gene are SGHTA and FQGNSA. Trimming took 5 bases from V and 4 from J, leaving 10 bases between them. This CDR3 region has 13 residues. CDR3 DNA sequence: TGTGCCAGCAGCCAAGAGCTAGCAGATACGCAGTATTTT. It encodes CASSQELADTQYF.

The chain links TRBV20-1 to TRBJ2-1; the match to TRBD2 covers 8 bases. CDR3 length: 16 residues. Germline trimming cut 4 bases from V and 2 bases from J; bases unmatched to any gene: 10. The germline gives CDR1 DFQATT, CDR2 SNEGSKA (reference sequence). The CDR3 sequence: CSATGLGLAAYNEQFF. In nucleotides, the CDR3 is TGCAGTGCTACGGGACTAGGACTAGCTGCCTACAATGAGCAGTTCTTC.

This clonotype was observed a few times. The V call is TRBV12-3 or TRBV12-4, the J call TRBJ2-3; tentatively, D is TRBD2 (6 bases). Deletions cut 3 bases from V and 4 bases from J, with 14 bases between. This CDR3 comprises 15 residues. Written as DNA, the CDR3 is TGTGCCAGCAGTTTCGGGGGAGAGGACTCAGATACGCAGTATTTT. Protein product: CASSFGGEDSDTQYF.

The chain has TRBV20-1 and TRBJ2-1, with TRBD1 identical over 12 bases. With V trimmed by 3 bases and J by 5 bases, 2 bases remained unmatched. The CDR3 length is 14 residues. Germline-derived CDR1 and CDR2 are DFQATT and SNEGSKA (reference sequence). The CDR3 nucleotides read TGCAGTGCTAGGGGACAGGGGGCAAACAATGAGCAGTTCTTC. It is translated as CSARGQGANNEQFF.

CDR3: CSALRGGGGSYNEQFF. CDR3 in DNA: TGCAGTGCTCTCCGAGGGGGAGGGGGCTCCTACAATGAGCAGTTCTTC. The chain carries TRBV20-1 and TRBJ2-1; perhaps TRBD2 as D (7 bases). Looked up from germline, CDR1 is DFQATT and CDR2 is SNEGSKA (reference sequence). CDR3 length equals 16 residues. V gave up 5 bases and J gave up 0 bases, with 17 bases separating them.

V is TRBV6-1 and J is TRBJ1-1, with D maybe TRBD1 (5 bases). Trimming took 4 bases from V and 4 from J, leaving 13 bases between them. This CDR3 is 14 amino acids long. CDR1 is MNHNS, CDR2 SASEGT, per germline. The CDR3 spells CASSAPGVSTEAFF. The CDR3 DNA is TGTGCCAGCAGTGCCCCGGGGGTTTCCACTGAAGCTTTCTTT.

This clonotype was seen a handful of times. The V call is TRBV7-9, the J call TRBJ1-1; 7 nucleotides match TRBD1. CDR3 size: 15 residues. V shed 5 bases and J 5 bases; nucleotides not matched to a gene: 11. The V gene's germline CDR1 is SEHNR and CDR2 FQNEAQ (reference sequence). The CDR3 DNA reads as TGTGCCAGCAGCCCCAGGGTCAGGGGGGAGACTGAAGCTTTCTTT. Its protein is CASSPRVRGETEAFF.

This clonotype has only a few counts. The CDR3 nucleotides are TGCGCCAGCAGCTTGGTTGGGGGTTTGGATGAGCAGTTCTTC. It is translated as CASSLVGGLDEQFF. The chain employs TRBV5-1 and TRBJ2-1, with D perhaps assigned TRBD1 or TRBD2 (5 bases each). The V and J ends lost 0 bases and 8 bases respectively, with 12 bases between them. The CDR3 consists of 14 residues. The germline V gene encodes CDR1 SGHRS and CDR2 YFSETQ.

This chain connects TRBV28 to TRBJ2-1, with 14 bases fitting TRBD2. Looked up from germline, CDR1 is MDHEN and CDR2 is SYDVKM. The CDR3 contains 18 residues. V trimming: 6 bases; J trimming: 0 bases; junction bases outside the gene matches: 7. The CDR3 spells CASSRLAGGLSSYNEQFF. For the CDR3, the DNA is TGTGCCAGCAGCCGACTAGCGGGGGGGTTGAGCTCCTACAATGAGCAGTTCTTC.

This clonotype was observed a few times. The chain couples TRBV10-3 to TRBJ2-2, with TRBD2 identical over 13 bases. There are 16 residues in the CDR3. The trim removed 6 bases at V and 7 bases at J, leaving 8 bases unmatched. Looked up from germline, CDR1 is ENHRY and CDR2 is SYGVKD. This CDR3 is CAISDTSGGADGELFF. The CDR3 DNA reads TGTGCCATCAGCGATACTAGCGGGGGGGCCGACGGGGAGCTGTTTTTT.

The chain employs TRBV28 and TRBJ2-3; 7 bases are a match to TRBD2. The germline CDR1 and CDR2 sequences are MDHEN and SYDVKM. The CDR3 runs to 16 residues. J gave up 6 bases and V 5 bases, and 14 bases lay outside the gene matches. The CDR3 loop is CASSRPGLHSGDTQYF. The CDR3 DNA follows: TGTGCCAGCAGTCGACCCGGACTACATAGCGGGGATACGCAGTATTTT.

This clonotype was detected only a few times. The V gene is TRBV7-8, the J gene TRBJ2-1; no clear D. Germline CDR1 SGHVS, CDR2 FQNEAQ. This CDR3 is built from 15 residues. The V and J ends lost 3 bases and 6 bases respectively, with 15 bases between them. CDR3 DNA: TGTGCCAGCAGCTTGGAGCCGCCCGGTACCAATGAGCAGTTCTTC. Translating it yields CASSLEPPGTNEQFF. Supplemented by reference TRBV7-8 and TRBJ2-1, the full variable domain reads GAGVSQSPRYKVAKRGQDVALRCDPISGHVSLFWYQQALGQGPEFLTYFQNEAQLDKSGLPSDRFFAERPEGSVSTLKIQRTQQEDSAVYLCASSLEPPGTNEQFFGPGTRLTVL.

J is TRBJ2-3 and V is TRBV6-1; D possibly corresponds to TRBD1 (5 bases). The V gene lost 0 bases and the J gene lost 1 base, with 14 bases spanning the gap. CDR1 and CDR2 from the germline V gene are MNHNS and SASEGT. This CDR3 comprises 17 residues. The CDR3: CASSEALKGLRTDTQYF. The CDR3 DNA is TGTGCCAGCAGTGAAGCGCTCAAGGGGTTGCGCACAGATACGCAGTATTTT.

This clonotype has ten or more counts. This chain joins TRBV6-4 and TRBJ2-5; 13 bases map to TRBD2. After removal of 10 bases from V and 4 bases from J, the junction contained 9 bases not matched to a gene. The CDR3 extends over 15 amino acids. The germline V gene encodes CDR1 MRHNA and CDR2 SNTAGT. CDR3 residues: CATRLAGGTRETQYF. In nucleotides, the CDR3 is TGTGCCACCCGACTAGCGGGAGGAACAAGAGAGACCCAGTACTTC.

This clonotype has a handful of counts. The rearrangement joins TRBV28 to TRBJ1-1, with D maybe TRBD1 (5 bases). Germline loops: CDR1 MDHEN, CDR2 SYDVKM. CDR3 size: 16 residues. Trimming took off 5 bases at V and 3 bases at J, with 19 bases between the two ends. The CDR3 sequence is CASSSIAWGKDTEAFF. For the CDR3, the DNA is TGTGCCAGCAGTAGCATAGCCTGGGGGAAGGACACTGAAGCTTTCTTT.

This clonotype was observed a handful of times. The CDR3 region has the DNA TGTGCCAGCAGTGCCGGACTAGCATCCGAGCAGTACGTC. Translated: CASSAGLASEQYV. The V call is TRBV25-1, the J call TRBJ2-7, with TRBD2 matching 8 bases. V was pared by 4 bases and J by 6 bases, with 5 bases of the junction left unmatched. Germline V gives CDR1 MGHDK, CDR2 SYGVNS. The CDR3 totals 13 residues.